This T cell receptor (beta chain) originates from a study of T cells in Graves' hyperthyroidism and ophthalmopathy. On the study more broadly: Blood from the periphery was taken at initial diagnosis, before any treatment. General study findings and limits: Most thyroid-expanded clonotypes above 0.001 were also found in blood. The model anticipated ophthalmopathy a median about six months pre-onset.

This CDR3 comprises 14 residues. The ends were cut back, 2 bases at V and 9 bases at J, with 14 bases in the middle. CDR1 MNHNY and CDR2 SVGAGI come from the germline V gene (reference sequence). Using RNA transcripts as the source, TCR beta CDR3 regions were amplified. When the TCR CDR3 underwent first-round RT-PCR, the HTBI primer set was used. TCRdb reprocessed the multiplex PCR reads with MiXCR, giving one entry per CDR3 protein. The sample lists 600,000 to 650,000 distinct CDR3 sequences, about a fifth occurring once. On this clonotype: Its antigen remains unidentified.

The sequenced sample was blood. The chain joins TRBV6-6 to TRBJ1-5; no clear D. This clonotype was sampled from a man in his thirties or forties with Graves' ophthalmopathy. The CDR3 bases are TGTGCCAGCAGTTACAAGACGGCCGGTTGGCCCCAGCATTTT. It encodes CASSYKTAGWPQHF.